The 18 T cell receptor beta chains in this list originate from one sample, sequenced in a study of blood T cell repertoires in COVID-19. Here immunoSEQ multiplex PCR was the method, and the copy in TCRdb shows in-frame clones only, minus some. The table has 25,000 to 30,000 clones, 70% to 80% seen once; the top ten hold 46%. The sequenced sample consisted of peripheral blood. The receptors were sampled from a woman between 65 and 79 years old with acute or convalescent COVID-19.

The gene calls are TRBV5-6 and TRBJ2-7, with a possible D match to TRBD1 (6 bases). CDR1 SGHDT and CDR2 YYEEEE come from the germline V gene. Trimming left V 6 bases short and J 0 bases short, with 7 bases between. There are 12 residues in the CDR3. The CDR3 DNA follows: TGTGCCAGCAACAGGGACTCCTACGAGCAGTACTTC. Its protein is CASNRDSYEQYF.

This clone appeared a single time. This chain connects TRBV5-5 to TRBJ2-2; 12 bases are a match to TRBD1. CDR1 is SGHKS, CDR2 YYEKEE, per germline (reference sequence). The CDR3 extends over 18 amino acids. V shed 0 bases and J 5 bases; nucleotides not matched to a gene: 8. The CDR3 sequence is CASSLAGQGAQRTGELFF. For the CDR3, the DNA is TGTGCCAGCAGCTTGGCGGGACAGGGGGCGCAGAGGACCGGGGAGCTGTTTTTT.

V is TRBV28 and J is TRBJ2-1; 10 bases match TRBD2. J was trimmed by 7 bases and V by 10 bases; bases with no gene match: 13. Germline assignment: CDR1 MDHEN and CDR2 SYDVKM. This CDR3 has 15 amino acids. CDR3 DNA: TGTGCCATACTATGTCAGCGGGAGGGTTTTAATGAGCAGTTCTTC. Protein sequence: CAILCQREGFNEQFF.

The chain combines TRBV5-4 with TRBJ2-1, with TRBD2 identical over 11 bases. The CDR3 runs to 16 residues. CDR1 and CDR2 from the germline V gene are SGHNT and YYREEE (reference sequence). Losses at the gene ends were 4 bases for V and 4 bases for J; bases not matched to a gene: 7. CDR3 region: CASSLLAGGLYNEQFF. The CDR3 nucleotides read TGTGCCAGCAGCCTATTAGCGGGAGGGCTATACAATGAGCAGTTCTTC.

The rearrangement uses TRBV10-3 and TRBJ2-3; 7 bases fit TRBD2. Germline V gives CDR1 ENHRY, CDR2 SYGVKD. CDR3 size: 13 residues. V was clipped by 7 bases and J by 2 bases; unmatched bases: 3. The CDR3 DNA reads as TGTGCCATCACGGGGGGTAACACAGATACGCAGTATTTT. Its protein is CAITGGNTDTQYF.

This chain connects TRBV2 to TRBJ2-2; D remains unclear. The CDR3 totals 15 residues. The germline CDR1 and CDR2 sequences are SNHLY and FYNNEI. V was cut by 10 bases and J by 4 bases, with 19 bases left in between. As DNA, the CDR3 is TGTGCCACATGGCGGCCGGAGTCCCTCACCGGGGAGCTGTTTTTT. Translated: CATWRPESLTGELFF.

This clone has more than one count but fewer than ten. V usage is TRBV4-1 and J usage is TRBJ2-1; D gene unclear. CDR3 length: 16 amino acids. V lost 4 bases, J lost 0 bases, and 13 bases lay in between. Germline assignment: CDR1 MGHRA and CDR2 YSYEKL. CDR3 region: CASSLPRQASYNEQFF. As DNA, the CDR3 is TGCGCCAGCAGCCTACCCCGGCAGGCCTCCTACAATGAGCAGTTCTTC.

The chain combines TRBV18 with TRBJ2-7; no clear D gene. Deletions cut 0 bases from V and 2 bases from J, with 8 bases between. The CDR3 extends over 14 amino acids. Germline CDR1 is KGHSH and CDR2 is LQKENI. The CDR3 loop is CASSPPGIPYEQYF. The CDR3 nucleotides read TGTGCCAGCTCACCACCGGGCATCCCCTACGAGCAGTACTTC.

The chain has TRBV3-1 (or the pseudogene TRBV3-2) and TRBJ2-3; D gene uncertain. The CDR3 runs to 16 residues. V lost 4 bases and J lost 2, with 16 bases in between. Germline V gene sequence: CDR1 LGHDT, CDR2 YNNKEL (reference sequence). In DNA, the CDR3 is TGTGCCAGCAGCCCCTCCAATCCCCGGGTCACAGATACGCAGTATTTT. Amino acid sequence: CASSPSNPRVTDTQYF.

This clone has only a few counts. CDR3 loop: CASSQGTGLRVGELFF. As DNA, the CDR3 is TGTGCCAGCAGCCAAGGGACAGGGCTTCGGGTCGGGGAGCTGTTTTTT. The J gene is TRBJ2-2, the V gene TRBV14; TRBD1 agrees at 8 bases. Germline V CDR1 and CDR2: SGHDN, FVKESK. This CDR3 spans 16 amino acids. V was clipped by 1 base and J by 7 bases; unmatched bases: 8.

The V and J genes are TRBV11-3 and TRBJ2-2; 15 bases map to TRBD2. J was trimmed by 1 base and V by 4 bases; bases with no gene match: 4. Per the germline V gene, CDR1 is SGHNT and CDR2 is YENEEA. The CDR3 is 18 residues long. The CDR3 sequence: CASSSGTSGRMNTGELFF. The CDR3 DNA reads as TGTGCCAGCAGCTCTGGGACTAGCGGGAGGATGAACACCGGGGAGCTGTTTTTT.

V usage is TRBV28 and J usage is TRBJ1-1; 7 nucleotides line up with TRBD1. Trimming at V came to 3 bases and at J to 0 bases, leaving 4 bases not matched to a gene. CDR3 length: 15 residues. Germline CDR1 is MDHEN and CDR2 is SYDVKM. Here the CDR3 DNA reads TGTGCCAGCAGTTTTCCGACAGGGATGAACACTGAAGCTTTCTTT. As protein: CASSFPTGMNTEAFF.

The chain carries TRBV5-4 and TRBJ2-1; TRBD2 might be the D (6 bases). The CDR3 is made up of 15 amino acids. V dropped 3 bases and J dropped 5 bases, with 15 bases sitting between them. Looked up from germline, CDR1 is SGHNT and CDR2 is YYREEE (reference sequence). CDR3 sequence (DNA): TGTGCCAGCAGCTCGAAAGTTAGCGGTGACAATGAGCAGTTCTTC. This sequence encodes CASSSKVSGDNEQFF. The full variable domain, with the rest looked up from reference TRBV5-4 and TRBJ2-1, is ETGVTQSPTHLIKTRGQQVTLRCSSQSGHNTVSWYQQALGQGPQFIFQYYREEENGRGNFPPRFSGLQFPNYSSELNVNALELDDSALYLCASSSKVSGDNEQFFGPGTRLTVL.

V is TRBV27 and J is TRBJ2-4; D call uncertain. Deletions cut 2 bases from V and 6 bases from J, with 11 bases between. CDR1 and CDR2 from the germline V gene are MNHEY and SMNVEV (reference sequence). The CDR3 is made up of 14 amino acids. Here the CDR3 reads CASSLGTAPNIQYF. CDR3 in DNA: TGTGCCAGCAGTTTAGGTACAGCACCAAACATTCAGTACTTC.

The rearrangement links TRBV28 to TRBJ1-2; D is possibly TRBD1 (6 bases). From germline, CDR1 is MDHEN and CDR2 SYDVKM. CDR3 length: 14 amino acids. V lost 7 bases to trimming and J lost 5 bases, with 17 bases between them. The chain's CDR3 is CASTLPGTNYGYTF. For the CDR3, the DNA is TGTGCCAGCACCCTCCCCGGGACAAATTATGGCTACACCTTC.

The table lists this clone with a count of one. This chain joins TRBV30 and TRBJ1-1; TRBD1 might be the D (6 bases). This CDR3 comprises 14 residues. Trimming cost V 2 bases and J 6 bases, with 16 bases left between them. Germline-derived CDR1 and CDR2 are GTSNPN and SVGIG (reference sequence). This CDR3 is CAWSSGQRVAEAFF. CDR3 DNA: TGTGCCTGGAGTTCAGGACAGAGGGTGGCTGAAGCTTTCTTT. Supplemented by reference TRBV30 and TRBJ1-1, the full variable domain reads SQTIHQWPATLVQPVGSPLSLECTVEGTSNPNLYWYRQAAGRGLQLLFYSVGIGQISSEVPQNLSASRPQDRQFILSSKKLLLSDSGFYLCAWSSGQRVAEAFFGQGTRLTVV.

This chain uses TRBV7-2 with TRBJ2-3, with TRBD2 identical over 7 bases. The ends lost 5 bases at V and 5 bases at J; junction bases unmatched: 7. Germline V gene lookup returns CDR1 SGHTA and CDR2 FQGNSA. The CDR3 has 14 amino acids. This chain's CDR3 is CASSTSEVQDTQYF. Here the CDR3 DNA reads TGTGCCAGCAGCACTAGCGAGGTTCAAGATACGCAGTATTTT.

V usage is TRBV18 and J usage is TRBJ2-7; a weak D match, TRBD2 (7 bases). Trimming removed 2 bases at V and 6 bases at J, with 26 bases between. CDR1 and CDR2 from the germline V gene are KGHSH and LQKENI. The CDR3 spans 18 residues. DNA of the CDR3: TGTGCCAGCTCACCAACACTGCACAAACAGGGAGGGGTCGGCGAGCAGTACTTC. It specifies CASSPTLHKQGGVGEQYF. Full variable domain (rest looked up from reference TRBV18 and TRBJ2-7): NAGVMQNPRHLVRRRGQEARLRCSPMKGHSHVYWYRQLPEEGLKFMVYLQKENIIDESGMPKERFSAEFPKEGPSILRIQQVVRGDSAAYFCASSPTLHKQGGVGEQYFGPGTRLTVT.